This T cell receptor beta chain is drawn from a study of blood T cell repertoires in COVID-19. Sequencing was performed with immunoSEQ multiplex PCR; in TCRdb, only in-frame clones are kept and a portion is missing. The sample has approximately 400,000 clones; around 83% are singletons. This clone was counted a single time. The germline CDR1 and CDR2 sequences are SEHNR and FQNEAQ (reference sequence). This CDR3 contains 13 residues. Germline trimming cut 4 bases from V and 4 bases from J; bases unmatched to any gene: 0. This chain links TRBV7-9 with TRBJ1-1, with 10 bases that match TRBD1. The sequenced sample was PBMCs or T cells enriched from blood (not recorded which). The source of this sequence is a woman aged 50 to 65 who had recovered from COVID-19. CDR3 nucleotides: TGTGCCAGCAGCTGGGACAGGGGCACTGAAGCTTTCTTT. The encoded protein is CASSWDRGTEAFF.